The entry below describes one T cell receptor (beta chain). The data are from a study of blood T cell repertoires in COVID-19. In the authors' methods: Using reference gene primer amplification, nucleated cell counts were estimated. Method: immunoSEQ multiplex PCR; TCRdb's copy keeps in-frame clones and lacks some. From that table come the V and J calls and clone size; the DNA was used to work out D and trimming. This table has about 71,000 clones, approximately 85% appearing once. The CDR3 is 14 amino acids. V shed 7 bases and J 0 bases; nucleotides not matched to a gene: 3. Germline V gene sequence: CDR1 MRHNA, CDR2 SNTAGT.

The TCR sequence derives from a man aged 80 or over with acute or convalescent COVID-19. The rearrangement links TRBV6-4 to TRBJ1-1; 9 bases are shared with TRBD1. Sequencing was done on a sample of peripheral blood. CDR3 in DNA: TGTGCCAGCACTGGGGACAGGGTGAACACTGAAGCTTTCTTT. Translating it yields CASTGDRVNTEAFF.